Presented here are 19 T cell receptor beta chains from one specimen sequenced in a study of molecular identifiers for immune sequencing clone quantification. Via MiXCR, TCRdb re-called the PCR reads, giving one row per CDR3 protein. The profile covers approximately 670,000 distinct CDR3 sequences, with nearly 20% appearing a single time and 0.7% to 1% taken by the ten largest. Material for sequencing was naive CD8+ T cells from blood, with Jurkat cell RNA spiked in. Subset reported: FACS-sorted CD8+CD4-CCR7+CD45RA+ naive T cells. The receptors were gathered from a human donor in good health. Some libraries in this study had Jurkat cell RNA spiked in.

The rearrangement uses TRBV12-3 or TRBV12-4 and TRBJ2-3; 7 bases map to TRBD1. The CDR3 sequence is 14 residues long. V lost 7 bases, J lost 7 bases, and 11 bases stayed unmatched. The CDR3 DNA reads TGTGCCAGCACCTACAGGGGACATTCAAATACGCAGTATTTT. Protein product: CASTYRGHSNTQYF.

In the case of this clonotype: This may arise from a read error, as a much more abundant clone is one base away. CDR3 protein: CASSPDNEQYF. The CDR3 coding sequence is TGTGCCAGCAGCCCAGACAACGAGCAGTACTTC. This sequence joins TRBV7-8 and TRBJ2-7; D not resolved. Per the germline V gene, CDR1 is SGHVS and CDR2 is FQNEAQ. Trimming left V 5 bases short and J 5 bases short, with 7 bases between. CDR3 length: 11 amino acids.

This clonotype was counted once. The conserved phenylalanine or tryptophan is not found at the CDR3 terminus, so this likely reflects a read error. The chain is built from TRBV5-5 and TRBJ2-7; D may be TRBD2 (6 bases). The CDR3 consists of 14 residues. CDR1 SGHKS and CDR2 YYEKEE come from the germline V gene (reference sequence). Between the trimmed V and J ends, which lost 0 bases and 3 bases, there was a span of 10 bases. The CDR3 here is CASSLAWGGYEQYS. The CDR3 DNA is TGTGCCAGCAGCTTGGCGTGGGGAGGCTACGAGCAGTACTCC.

The chain recombines TRBV6-2 or TRBV6-3 with TRBJ2-7; 7 bases line up with TRBD2. The CDR3 consists of 15 residues. V lost 4 bases and J lost 0; bases outside the gene matches: 6. Germline V gene lookup returns CDR1 MNHEY and CDR2 SVGEGT. As DNA, the CDR3 is TGTGCCAGCAGTTCCGGGACTACTAACTCCTACGAGCAGTACTTC. The encoded protein is CASSSGTTNSYEQYF.

This clonotype appeared many times. V and J are TRBV2 and TRBJ1-1; D gene ambiguous. The V end lost 1 base, the J end lost 8 bases, and 8 bases lay between the germline ends. The germline V gene has CDR1 SNHLY and CDR2 FYNNEI. The CDR3 consists of 12 residues. The CDR3 sequence: CASSEVGPEAFF. In DNA form, the CDR3 reads TGTGCCAGCAGTGAAGTAGGACCCGAAGCTTTCTTT.

In this sample, this clonotype turned up a few times. V is TRBV2 and J is TRBJ2-5, with D perhaps matching TRBD2 (5 bases). CDR1 SNHLY and CDR2 FYNNEI come from the germline V gene. The germline V and J ends were trimmed by 1 base and 2 bases, with 23 bases remaining between them. This CDR3 region has 19 residues. Here the CDR3 DNA reads TGTGCCAGCAGTGAAGAGTTTGGGAAGGACTCGTGGTGGCAAGAGACCCAGTACTTC. Translated: CASSEEFGKDSWWQETQYF.

In its sample, this clonotype was seen many times. V is TRBV4-3 and J is TRBJ1-5; 9 bases fit TRBD1. The CDR3 covers 18 residues. V lost 0 bases to trimming and J lost 5 bases; unmatched junction nucleotides: 11. Per the germline V gene, CDR1 is LGHNA and CDR2 is YSLEER. CDR3 sequence reads: CASSQEAFFRDRDQPQHF. Written as DNA, the CDR3 is TGCGCCAGCAGCCAAGAAGCATTTTTCCGGGACAGGGATCAGCCCCAGCATTTT.

In the case of this clonotype: Since a much larger clone is just one base distant, this may be a read error. V is TRBV19 and J is TRBJ1-2; 9 bases map to TRBD1. The CDR3 spans 16 residues. Germline values: CDR1 LNHDA, CDR2 SQIVND (reference sequence). The CDR3 here is CASSITGGAAIYGDTF. In DNA form, the CDR3 reads TGTGCCAGTAGTATCACAGGGGGCGCAGCTATATATGGCGACACCTTC.

At least ten counts were recorded for this clonotype. The V and J genes are TRBV7-8 and TRBJ1-1; D remains unclear. Between the trimmed V and J ends, which lost 6 bases and 1 base, there was a span of 9 bases. Germline V gene sequence: CDR1 SGHVS, CDR2 FQNEAQ. This CDR3 has 13 residues. The CDR3 sequence is CASSPRWNTEAFF. The DNA for the CDR3 is TGTGCCAGCAGTCCGCGGTGGAACACTGAAGCTTTCTTT.

Many counts were recorded for this clonotype. V and J are TRBV4-3 and TRBJ2-1; no reliable D call. The CDR3 has 15 amino acids. The germline gives CDR1 LGHNA, CDR2 YSLEER. The V and J ends lost 0 bases and 0 bases respectively, with 6 bases between them. CDR3 coding DNA: TGCGCCAGCAGCCAAGACAGTAGCTCCTACAATGAGCAGTTCTTC. It translates to CASSQDSSSYNEQFF.

V gene TRBV6-5 combines with J gene TRBJ2-7; the D is unclear. The ends were cut back, 7 bases at V and 3 bases at J, with 16 bases in the middle. Germline lookup yields CDR1 MNHEY and CDR2 SVGAGI. The CDR3 covers 14 residues. CDR3 loop: CASKGAEEFYEQYF. In DNA form, the CDR3 reads TGTGCCAGCAAAGGAGCAGAGGAATTCTACGAGCAGTACTTC.

There are many counts of this clonotype. V usage is TRBV7-9 and J usage is TRBJ1-5, with D uncertain. This CDR3 spans 15 amino acids. Germline V gene data show CDR1 as SEHNR and CDR2 as FQNEAQ (reference sequence). Deletions cut 5 bases from V and 5 bases from J, with 16 bases between. The CDR3 bases are TGTGCCAGCAGCCCCTCCGGCCCACAATATCAGCCCCAGCATTTT. Residues: CASSPSGPQYQPQHF.

This chain connects TRBV6-2 or TRBV6-3 to TRBJ2-5, with 11 bases identical to TRBD1. From germline, CDR1 is MNHEY and CDR2 SVGEGT. The CDR3 is 16 residues long. V lost 8 bases, J lost 3 bases, and 11 bases stayed unmatched. DNA of the CDR3: TGTGCCAGCCAAGGACAGGGGGCGATTCGGGAAGAGACCCAGTACTTC. This encodes CASQGQGAIREETQYF.

As to this clonotype: Being one base from a much bigger clone, this may be a read error. This is likely a read error, given that the CDR3 carries no conserved phenylalanine or tryptophan at its end. The chain combines TRBV7-9 with TRBJ2-7; no definite D call. V was shortened by 5 bases and J by 7 bases, with 12 bases between the two germline ends. Looked up from germline, CDR1 is SEHNR and CDR2 is FQNEAQ (reference sequence). The CDR3 contains 12 residues. The CDR3 nucleotides read TGTGCCAGCAGCCCCAAGAGAGAAGAGCAGTACCTC. Protein product: CASSPKREEQYL.

The V call is TRBV11-3, the J call TRBJ2-2; 13 bases map to TRBD2. This CDR3 spans 16 amino acids. Germline lookup yields CDR1 SGHNT and CDR2 YENEEA. V shed 2 bases, J shed 5 bases, and the junction held 2 bases outside the gene matches. For the CDR3, the DNA is TGTGCCAGCAGCTTAAGACTAGCGGGAGGAACCGGGGAGCTGTTTTTT. Translation gives CASSLRLAGGTGELFF.

A remark on this clonotype: Since a much larger clone is just one base distant, this may be a read error. In this CDR3 the conserved last residue, phenylalanine or tryptophan, is missing, so a read error is likely. The rearrangement joins TRBV4-2 to TRBJ2-7; the match to TRBD1 covers 10 bases. CDR1 and CDR2 from the germline V gene are LGHNA and YNFKEQ. This CDR3 contains 16 residues. V lost 2 bases and J lost 3; bases outside the gene matches: 7. In nucleotides, the CDR3 is TGTGCCAGCAGCCAACCCTCGACAGGGGGCTACTACGAGCAGTACCTC. Protein: CASSQPSTGGYYEQYL.

About this clonotype itself: A much larger clonotype is one base distant, so this may be a read error. The V gene is TRBV9, the J gene TRBJ2-5; TRBD1 matches 9 bases. J gave up 4 bases and V 3 bases, and 10 bases lay outside the gene matches. Germline CDR1 SGDLS, CDR2 YYNGEE. The CDR3 spans 16 residues. The CDR3 protein is CASSAQPQGAGETQYF. CDR3 DNA: TGTGCCAGCAGCGCACAGCCACAGGGGGCTGGAGAGACCCAGTACTTC.

This clonotype was seen repeatedly, ten times or more. This chain links TRBV7-9 with TRBJ2-5; TRBD1 agrees at 9 bases. CDR1 SEHNR and CDR2 FQNEAQ come from the germline V gene (reference sequence). V shed 1 base, J shed 0 bases, and the junction held 6 bases outside the gene matches. This CDR3 region has 17 residues. For the CDR3, the DNA is TGTGCCAGCAGCTTAGGAATGGACAGGGGATACCAAGAGACCCAGTACTTC. This sequence encodes CASSLGMDRGYQETQYF. Full variable domain (outside the CDR3, taken from reference TRBV7-9 and TRBJ2-5): DTGVSQNPRHKITKRGQNVTFRCDPISEHNRLYWYRQTLGQGPEFLTYFQNEAQLEKSRLLSDRFSAERPKGSFSTLEIQRTEQGDSAMYLCASSLGMDRGYQETQYFGPGTRLLVL.

There are a few counts of this clonotype. The rearrangement joins TRBV5-6 to TRBJ1-1; D ambiguous. The V end was cut by 4 bases, the J end by 3 bases, with 13 bases between. The CDR3 consists of 14 residues. Germline V gives CDR1 SGHDT, CDR2 YYEEEE. The CDR3 sequence: CASSPGAGHTEAFF. For the CDR3, the DNA is TGTGCCAGCAGCCCGGGAGCGGGTCACACTGAAGCTTTCTTT.